Listed below are T cell receptor beta chains from one sample, sequenced in a study of T-cell reconstitution after alpha-beta-depleted transplantation in children. Each CDR3 protein gets one entry after TCRdb re-called the PCR reads with MiXCR. The data contain 200,000 to 250,000 distinct CDR3 sequences, approximately 8% of them seen just once; the ten biggest clones take up less than 40%. The material was PBMCs, mostly from graft donor cells, obtained 360 days after TCRalphabeta/CD19-depleted stem cell transplant. The receptors here all came from a male patient under 10 years old who had a stem cell transplant for acute myeloid leukemia, so the T cells may come from the graft donor. Both conserved end residues are part of each CDR3. D genes are given only for firm matches. Rows may omit the clone size; those that give it use once, few, many or a size class.

j_call v_call d_call clone_size cdr3_aa cdr3_nt
TRBJ2-7 TRBV12-3/TRBV12-4 NA many CASPPSASATGEQYF TGTGCCAGTCCTCCCTCGGCTAGCGCCACGGGGGAGCAGTACTTC
TRBJ1-5 TRBV11-2 NA few CASSLGGRDQPQHF TGTGCCAGCAGCTTAGGGGGTAGAGATCAGCCCCAGCATTTT
TRBJ2-7 TRBV20-1 TRBD1 NA CSASDRNSYEQYF TGCAGTGCTTCGGACAGGAACTCCTACGAGCAGTACTTC
TRBJ2-5 TRBV5-1 NA many CASSLAGSGSYQETQYF TGCGCCAGCAGCTTGGCGGGATCCGGGTCGTACCAAGAGACCCAGTACTTC
TRBJ1-1 TRBV5-1 NA few CASSLVGGGFPMNTEAFF TGCGCCAGCAGCTTGGTGGGGGGGGGGTTCCCCATGAACACTGAAGCTTTCTTT
TRBJ2-1 TRBV14 TRBD2 few CASSQGLAGNNEQFF TGTGCCAGCAGCCAAGGCCTAGCGGGAAACAATGAGCAGTTCTTC
TRBJ2-1 TRBV5-1 TRBD2 many CASSPGLAGNEQFF TGCGCCAGCAGCCCCGGACTAGCGGGCAATGAGCAGTTCTTC
TRBJ2-5 TRBV4-2 TRBD1 few CASSQGAYRGQETQYF TGTGCCAGCAGCCAAGGAGCTTACAGGGGACAAGAGACCCAGTACTTC
TRBJ1-1 TRBV18 NA many CASSPRLGARNTEAFF TGTGCCAGCTCACCACGGTTGGGGGCACGAAACACTGAAGCTTTCTTT
TRBJ2-1 TRBV27 NA few CASSIVLPGRRMDEQFF TGTGCCAGCAGTATAGTCCTACCGGGACGCCGAATGGATGAGCAGTTCTTC
TRBJ2-3 TRBV20-1 TRBD2 NA CSAYSPTSGSLDTQYF TGCAGTGCTTATTCCCCGACTAGCGGGAGTTTAGATACGCAGTATTTT
TRBJ2-1 TRBV12-3/TRBV12-4 NA many CASSFRGYKQFF TGTGCCAGCAGTTTCCGTGGGTACAAGCAGTTCTTC
TRBJ2-2 TRBV30 TRBD2 NA CAWSVPGTSFIGELFF TGTGCCTGGAGTGTCCCCGGGACTAGTTTCATCGGGGAGCTGTTTTTT
TRBJ2-2 TRBV20-1 NA few CSARDQFRGLAGELFF TGCAGTGCTAGAGATCAATTTAGGGGTCTGGCCGGGGAGCTGTTTTTT
TRBJ2-7 TRBV2 NA few CASTFEYEQYF TGTGCCAGTACTTTTGAGTACGAGCAGTACTTC
TRBJ1-4 TRBV20-1 NA NA CSARDGRSPTAGEKLFF TGCAGTGCTAGAGATGGTCGCAGTCCCACGGCAGGGGAAAAACTGTTTTTT
TRBJ2-3 TRBV20-1 NA many CSARFGADTQYF TGCAGTGCTAGGTTCGGCGCAGATACGCAGTATTTT
TRBJ2-1 TRBV20-1 NA few CSAPEYNEQFF TGCAGTGCTCCAGAGTACAATGAGCAGTTCTTC
TRBJ2-4 TRBV7-3 TRBD2 few CASSSLGGNIQYF TGTGCCAGCAGCTCCCTGGGGGGGAACATTCAGTACTTC
TRBJ2-5 TRBV5-1 NA few CASSLGRGGTQYF TGCGCCAGCAGCTTGGGGCGGGGAGGGACCCAGTACTTC
TRBJ2-5 TRBV20-1 NA many CSARGPVNQETQYF TGCAGTGCTAGAGGGCCAGTCAACCAAGAGACCCAGTACTTC
TRBJ2-7 TRBV7-6 NA NA CASSCCGVSYEQYF TGTGCCAGCAGCTGTTGTGGCGTCTCCTACGAGCAGTACTTC
TRBJ2-2 TRBV12-3/TRBV12-4 TRBD1 NA CASSFPKTGGTGELFF TGTGCCAGCAGTTTCCCTAAGACAGGGGGCACCGGGGAGCTGTTTTTT
TRBJ2-1 TRBV12-3/TRBV12-4 TRBD2 few CASSFPRTSGRGNEQFF TGTGCCAGCAGTTTCCCTCGGACTAGCGGGAGGGGTAATGAGCAGTTCTTC
TRBJ1-2 TRBV29-1 TRBD1 many CSGTTGDYGYTF TGCAGCGGAACGACAGGGGACTATGGCTACACCTTC
TRBJ2-3 TRBV7-9 NA NA CASSSSRTPQVADTQYF TGTGCCAGCAGCTCCTCTCGGACTCCCCAGGTCGCAGATACGCAGTATTTT
TRBJ2-1 TRBV20-1 NA NA CSASRSGQGSEQFF TGCAGTGCTAGCCGTAGCGGGCAGGGGAGTGAGCAGTTCTTC
TRBJ1-5 TRBV12-3/TRBV12-4 TRBD1 NA CASSLARWKQGANSNQPQHF TGTGCCAGCAGTTTAGCGCGGTGGAAACAGGGGGCGAATAGCAATCAGCCCCAGCATTTT
TRBJ2-1 TRBV12-3/TRBV12-4 NA many CASSSRKFNEQFF TGTGCCAGCAGTTCTCGAAAGTTCAATGAGCAGTTCTTC